This TCR beta chain was found in a study of cytomegalovirus exposure and HLA in healthy donors. Here immunoSEQ multiplex PCR was the method, and the copy in TCRdb shows in-frame clones only, minus some. The data hold 76,000 or so clones, with around 94% observed a single time. Remarks on this clone: Its antigen remains unidentified.

V shed 4 bases, J shed 3 bases, and the junction held 10 bases outside the gene matches. The V gene's germline CDR1 is KGHSH and CDR2 LQKENI. The CDR3 spans 16 residues. Study findings and constraints: A few of the chains that were CMV-associated were confirmed in vitro to be specific for CMV antigens.

V is TRBV18 and J is TRBJ2-7, with 9 bases that match TRBD1. The TCR originated in a woman younger than 30 in good health and CMV-seropositive. Material: PBMCs. CDR3 bases: TGTGCCAGCTCACAAACCGGGACAGGGATCGGCTACGAGCAGTACTTC. It codes for CASSQTGTGIGYEQYF.